These T cell receptor beta chains were read from a single sample in a study of cytomegalovirus exposure and HLA in healthy donors. Assay: immunoSEQ multiplex PCR; the TCRdb copy retains only in-frame clones and omits some. The repertoire has roughly 190,000 clones, roughly 73% of them found once; the top ten carry 1.5% to 2%. The sequenced sample was PBMCs. These receptors were collected from a woman in her twenties or thirties in good health and CMV-seronegative. Both conserved end residues are part of each CDR3. The order of the fields is V gene, J gene, CDR3 protein.

TRBV6-1	TRBJ2-6	CASSEYPTASGANVLTF
TRBV30	TRBJ1-3	CAWRIPGQLRRRFSGNTIYF
TRBV19	TRBJ1-5	CASAPVLYNQPQHF
TRBV19	TRBJ1-2	CASIGQFGYTF
TRBV9	TRBJ2-7	CASSVATLGGQGAGEQYF
TRBV7-6	TRBJ2-7	CASSPRTSGGVYEQYF
TRBV10-3	TRBJ1-1	CAISEPGQTEAFF
TRBV10-3	TRBJ2-7	CAISQEAGSYEQYF
TRBV7-2	TRBJ1-1	CASSPGGWNTEAFF
TRBV4-1	TRBJ1-6	CASSLDRASDSYNSPLHF
TRBV11-3	TRBJ2-1	CASSSDYGGDEQFF
TRBV27	TRBJ2-5	CASSFRDDQETQYF
TRBV5-6	TRBJ2-7	CASSFTGAYEQYF
TRBV5-1	TRBJ2-2	CASSATGTTAGELFF
TRBV5-4	TRBJ1-1	CASSLIGQGGTEAFF
TRBV7-2	TRBJ2-5	CASSLAFSGGTQYF
TRBV5-1	NA	CASSLEPGTPSYEQYF